This T cell receptor (beta chain) derives from a study of cytomegalovirus exposure and HLA in healthy donors. On the study more broadly: Inside one of the first data releases sat 80 million to 95 million unique TCRs taken from HLA-typed donors. Notes on the study in general: While the bulk of TCR sequences proved rare, some public TCRs turned up in many donors. Investigators reported over 150 TCR beta chains as tied to cytomegalovirus.

The PCR ran on 60 Vbeta and 13 Jbeta primers. Profiling relied on immunoSEQ multiplex PCR, and the TCRdb table lists in-frame clones only, not all of them. The table lists some 130,000 clones, around 77% of them singletons, with roughly 1% in the top ten. This CDR3 is 14 amino acids long. Germline V gene lookup returns CDR1 SGHTA and CDR2 FQGNSA. V was shortened by 5 bases and J by 4 bases, with 14 bases between the two germline ends. This clone was counted only a few times. What it binds is not known. The specimen sequenced was PBMCs. The chain uses TRBV7-2 and TRBJ1-2; tentatively, D is TRBD1 (6 bases). The TCR comes from a woman aged 55-69 years in good health and CMV-seronegative. The CDR3, as DNA: TGTGCCAGCAGCCCACCAGACAGGACCTATGGCTACACCTTC. Its protein is CASSPPDRTYGYTF.